These 26 T cell receptor beta chains were all obtained from the same sample, sequenced in a study of T cells after yellow fever vaccination. TCRdb analysed the 5' RACE reads with MiXCR anew, one entry per CDR3 protein. The data show more than 450,000 distinct CDR3 sequences, just over 20% seen once. The specimen comprised PBMCs, sampled 21 days after the first yellow fever vaccination. These receptors were obtained from a man aged 18 to 29 who received the YFV17D yellow fever vaccine.

This clonotype has a handful of counts. J is TRBJ2-2 and V is TRBV7-2; the match to TRBD1 covers 10 bases. With V trimmed by 6 bases and J by 5 bases, 9 bases remained unmatched. Germline CDR1 is SGHTA and CDR2 is FQGNSA. The CDR3 runs 16 residues. In DNA, the CDR3 is TGTGCCAGCAGAGACCCCGGGACAGGGGTGACCGGGGAGCTGTTTTTT. Translation gives CASRDPGTGVTGELFF.

A few counts support this clonotype. This rearrangement joins TRBV4-3 to TRBJ2-3; 8 positions match TRBD2. Germline V gene data show CDR1 as LGHNA and CDR2 as YSLEER. The CDR3 is 15 residues long. Trimming removed 4 bases from V and 9 bases from J; junction bases left unmatched: 12. CDR3 nucleotide sequence: TGCGCCAGCAGCCCGCTAGCGGGCCGCCCCCAAACGCAGTATTTT. Amino acids: CASSPLAGRPQTQYF.

The chain joins TRBV18 to TRBJ1-1; D remains unclear. V lost 3 bases and J 2 bases, leaving 13 bases between the germline ends. The CDR3 contains 15 residues. In germline, CDR1 is KGHSH, CDR2 LQKENI. The CDR3 protein is CASSPHPPDNTEAFF. In nucleotides, the CDR3 is TGTGCCAGCTCACCTCACCCCCCAGACAACACTGAAGCTTTCTTT. The complete variable domain, with remaining parts taken from reference TRBV18 and TRBJ1-1, reads NAGVMQNPRHLVRRRGQEARLRCSPMKGHSHVYWYRQLPEEGLKFMVYLQKENIIDESGMPKERFSAEFPKEGPSILRIQQVVRGDSAAYFCASSPHPPDNTEAFFGQGTRLTVV.

The sample holds a few counts of this clonotype. The chain couples TRBV30 to TRBJ1-5; TRBD1 aligns across 7 bases. The CDR3 is 14 amino acids. V gave up 0 bases and J gave up 4 bases; unmatched junction bases: 3. Germline V CDR1 and CDR2: GTSNPN, SVGIG (reference sequence). In nucleotides, the CDR3 is TGTGCCTGGAGTGTCCTACAGGGGAATCAGCCCCAGCATTTT. It yields the protein CAWSVLQGNQPQHF.

The rearrangement joins TRBV29-1 to TRBJ2-7; 7 nucleotides line up with TRBD2. The germline CDR1 and CDR2 sequences are SQVTM and ANQGSEA. The CDR3 loop spans 12 amino acids. The V segment lost 6 bases and the J segment 4 bases; nucleotides outside the gene matches: 6. The CDR3 region is CSVATGGYEQYF. The CDR3 nucleotides read TGCAGCGTCGCCACGGGGGGATACGAGCAGTACTTC.

The chain has TRBV19 and TRBJ2-1; 7 bases map to TRBD2. The CDR3 is made up of 15 amino acids. Unmatched junction bases numbered 9, after V lost 5 bases and J lost 5 bases. The germline V gene encodes CDR1 LNHDA and CDR2 SQIVND (reference sequence). CDR3: CASSFRLARDNEQFF. The DNA of the CDR3 is TGTGCCAGTAGTTTTCGACTAGCTCGGGACAATGAGCAGTTCTTC.

V and J are TRBV5-4 and TRBJ2-5; D ambiguous. Germline CDR1 and CDR2: SGHNT and YYREEE (reference sequence). This CDR3 has 14 amino acids. V was shortened by 3 bases and J by 5 bases, with 14 bases between the two germline ends. The CDR3 is CASSWRGAPETQYF. The CDR3 DNA reads TGTGCCAGCAGCTGGCGCGGAGCCCCGGAGACCCAGTACTTC.

This clonotype was counted a few times. The chain is built from TRBV5-4 and TRBJ1-2, with D uncertain. Looked up from germline, CDR1 is SGHNT and CDR2 is YYREEE (reference sequence). The ends were cut back, 1 base at V and 7 bases at J, with 5 bases in the middle. The CDR3 covers 11 residues. The CDR3 coding sequence is TGTGCCAGCAGCTTGACCGGTGGCTACACCTTC. It encodes CASSLTGGYTF.

The chain recombines TRBV12-3 or TRBV12-4 with TRBJ1-5; D is perhaps TRBD1 (5 bases). Deletions cut 1 base from V and 5 bases from J, with 9 bases between. This CDR3 spans 14 amino acids. CDR3: CASSLVGDHQPQHF. DNA for the CDR3: TGTGCCAGCAGTTTAGTGGGGGATCATCAGCCCCAGCATTTT.

The chain joins TRBV5-1 to TRBJ1-1; D is unclear. The V and J ends lost 2 bases and 10 bases respectively, with 15 bases between them. Looked up from germline, CDR1 is SGHRS and CDR2 is YFSETQ. The CDR3 contains 13 residues. CDR3 loop: CASSFATDQRAFF. The CDR3 DNA reads as TGCGCCAGCAGCTTCGCGACGGACCAGAGAGCTTTCTTT.

This CDR3 is CASSQDKEGSNTGELFF. CDR3 sequence (DNA): TGTGCCAGCAGCCAAGATAAGGAGGGCTCAAACACCGGGGAGCTGTTTTTT. J is TRBJ2-2 and V is TRBV14; D is perhaps TRBD2 (6 bases). The CDR3 length is 17 residues. Germline V lookup: CDR1 SGHDN, CDR2 FVKESK. V was pared by 0 bases and J by 2 bases, with 13 bases between.

CDR3 sequence reads: CASSLVAGGTYEQYV. CDR3 bases: TGCGCCAGCAGCTTGGTAGCGGGGGGGACCTACGAGCAGTACGTC. The rearrangement joins TRBV5-1 to TRBJ2-7, with TRBD2 matching 11 bases. Germline values: CDR1 SGHRS, CDR2 YFSETQ. This CDR3 has 15 amino acids. The junction had 1 base not matched to a gene; V was cut back by 0 bases and J by 2 bases.

This clonotype has ten or more counts. J is TRBJ2-2 and V is TRBV5-1, with D perhaps TRBD1 (6 bases). The germline V gene has CDR1 SGHRS and CDR2 YFSETQ. The CDR3 extends over 14 amino acids. Trimming took 7 bases from V and 5 from J, leaving 15 bases between them. The CDR3 here is CASRDGQGTGELFF. CDR3 sequence (DNA): TGCGCCAGCCGGGACGGCCAGGGGACCGGGGAGCTGTTTTTT.

V gene TRBV5-6 combines with J gene TRBJ2-2, with 9 bases fitting TRBD2. In germline, CDR1 is SGHDT, CDR2 YYEEEE. The CDR3 runs 17 residues. Trimming at V came to 2 bases and at J to 1 base, leaving 6 bases not matched to a gene. This CDR3 is CASSFRGLAKNTGELFF. CDR3 DNA: TGTGCCAGCAGCTTCCGTGGACTAGCGAAGAACACCGGGGAGCTGTTTTTT.

This chain links TRBV27 with TRBJ1-3; possibly TRBD1 for D (5 bases). The germline CDR1 and CDR2 sequences are MNHEY and SMNVEV (reference sequence). The length of the CDR3 is 14 residues. Trimming shortened V by 0 bases and J by 8 bases, and 11 bases separated the two germline ends. In nucleotides, the CDR3 is TGTGCCAGCAGTTTATCGTTTACGGGGGACACCATATATTTT. Amino acid sequence: CASSLSFTGDTIYF.

This chain uses TRBV11-2 with TRBJ2-6; TRBD1 matches at 10 bases. Germline assignment: CDR1 SGHAT and CDR2 FQNNGV. V was clipped by 5 bases and J by 3 bases; unmatched bases: 13. This CDR3 comprises 19 residues. CDR3 region: CASSPRPGQGFYGANVLTF. DNA for the CDR3: TGTGCCAGCAGCCCGAGACCGGGACAGGGGTTTTATGGGGCCAACGTCCTGACTTTC.

CDR3 nucleotides: TGCGCCAGCAGCTTGGTGAGGTTCTACGAGCAGTACGTC. Residues: CASSLVRFYEQYV. The V and J genes are TRBV5-1 and TRBJ2-7; no reliable D call. CDR1 and CDR2 (germline): SGHRS, YFSETQ. V lost 0 bases and J lost 3, with 7 bases in between. This CDR3 spans 13 amino acids.

There are many counts of this clonotype. The chain joins TRBV6-5 to TRBJ1-2; the D gene is possibly TRBD1 (5 bases). Germline assignment: CDR1 MNHEY and CDR2 SVGAGI. This CDR3 has 14 residues. V lost 4 bases to trimming and J lost 5 bases, with 14 bases between them. CDR3 protein: CASSLGGGPYGYTF. CDR3 coding DNA: TGTGCCAGCAGTTTGGGGGGAGGGCCGTATGGCTACACCTTC.

V usage is TRBV20-1 and J usage is TRBJ1-1; possible D gene TRBD1, 5 bases. Germline values: CDR1 DFQATT, CDR2 SNEGSKA (reference sequence). Trimming removed 6 bases from V and 0 bases from J, with 11 bases in between. This CDR3 has 13 residues. CDR3 sequence: CSAAGHLNTEAFF. For the CDR3, the DNA is TGCAGTGCCGCAGGACACCTGAACACTGAAGCTTTCTTT.

This clonotype came up a few times. V usage is TRBV27 and J usage is TRBJ2-7; TRBD2 matches at 9 bases. The length of the CDR3 is 16 residues. With 5 bases clipped from V and 3 bases from J, the junction kept 11 bases outside the gene matches. CDR1 is MNHEY and CDR2 is SMNVEV in the germline V gene (reference sequence). This CDR3 is CASSRGGGRTGYEQYF. The DNA for the CDR3 is TGTGCCAGCAGTCGCGGGGGGGGGCGTACCGGCTACGAGCAGTACTTC.

This clonotype was seen a handful of times. The J gene is TRBJ2-1, the V gene TRBV20-1, with D unclear. Germline CDR1 and CDR2: DFQATT and SNEGSKA (reference sequence). V dropped 5 bases and J dropped 2 bases, with 10 bases sitting between them. The CDR3 runs 13 residues. The CDR3 loop reads CSAPDRPYNEQFF. DNA for the CDR3: TGCAGTGCTCCTGATCGCCCCTACAATGAGCAGTTCTTC.

This clonotype turned up a few times. This chain links TRBV5-6 with TRBJ1-5, with D possibly TRBD1 on 5 matching bases. Germline V gene data show CDR1 as SGHDT and CDR2 as YYEEEE. The CDR3 covers 16 residues. Deletions cut 4 bases from V and 3 bases from J, with 17 bases between. The CDR3 is CASSTGPMDDNQPQHF. CDR3 nucleotides: TGTGCCAGCAGCACGGGACCCATGGATGACAATCAGCCCCAGCATTTT.

This clonotype turned up a few times. V gene TRBV7-6 combines with J gene TRBJ2-7; 7 bases are a match to TRBD2. The CDR3 runs to 15 residues. V lost 2 bases and J lost 2; bases outside the gene matches: 6. Germline values: CDR1 SGHVS, CDR2 FNYEAQ. The CDR3 loop reads CASSLSPSGPYEQYF. CDR3 in DNA: TGTGCCAGCAGCTTAAGTCCTAGCGGCCCCTACGAGCAGTACTTC. Variable domain in full (rest from reference TRBV7-6 and TRBJ2-7): GAGVSQSPRYKVTKRGQDVALRCDPISGHVSLYWYRQALGQGPEFLTYFNYEAQQDKSGLPNDRFSAERPEGSISTLTIQRTEQRDSAMYRCASSLSPSGPYEQYFGPGTRLTVT.

Ten or more counts support this clonotype. The gene calls are TRBV30 and TRBJ1-1, with D perhaps TRBD1 (5 bases). From germline, CDR1 is GTSNPN and CDR2 SVGIG (reference sequence). V lost 0 bases to trimming and J lost 1 base, with 6 bases between them. The CDR3 totals 13 residues. In DNA form, the CDR3 reads TGTGCCTGGAGTGTGGGGCGGAACACTGAAGCTTTCTTT. Translation gives CAWSVGRNTEAFF.

This clonotype was recorded a few times. This chain joins TRBV10-2 and TRBJ1-2; D remains unclear. Trimming removed 4 bases from V and 2 bases from J, with 8 bases in between. The germline CDR1 and CDR2 sequences are WSHSY and SAAADI. The CDR3 contains 13 residues. CDR3 nucleotide sequence: TGCGCCAGCAGTGGTCAAATAAACTATGGCTACACCTTC. Protein sequence: CASSGQINYGYTF.

This clonotype was seen a handful of times. The chain couples TRBV19 to TRBJ2-4, with D possibly called TRBD1 or TRBD2 (5 bases each). In germline, CDR1 is LNHDA, CDR2 SQIVND (reference sequence). This CDR3 has 15 residues. V was cut by 5 bases and J by 5 bases, with 16 bases left in between. The CDR3 DNA reads as TGTGCCAGTAGTGTGTACCGGGACGGGGAAAACATTCAGTACTTC. Encoded protein: CASSVYRDGENIQYF.